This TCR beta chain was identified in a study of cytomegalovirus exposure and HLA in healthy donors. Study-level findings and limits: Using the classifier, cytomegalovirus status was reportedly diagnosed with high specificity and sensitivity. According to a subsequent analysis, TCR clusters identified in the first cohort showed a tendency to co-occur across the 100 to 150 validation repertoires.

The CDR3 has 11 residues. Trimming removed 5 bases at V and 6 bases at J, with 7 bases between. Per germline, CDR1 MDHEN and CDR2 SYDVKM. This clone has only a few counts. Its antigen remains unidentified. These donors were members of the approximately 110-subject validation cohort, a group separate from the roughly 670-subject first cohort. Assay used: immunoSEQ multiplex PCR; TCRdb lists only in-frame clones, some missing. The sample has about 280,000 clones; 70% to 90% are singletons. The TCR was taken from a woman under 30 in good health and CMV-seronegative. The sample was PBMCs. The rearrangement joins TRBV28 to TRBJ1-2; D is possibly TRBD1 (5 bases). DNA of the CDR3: TGTGCCAGCAGTATAGGGGATGGCTACACCTTC. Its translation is CASSIGDGYTF.